The present T cell receptor beta chain was sequenced within a study of T cell clonality in common variable immunodeficiency. There are many counts of this clone. Its antigen is undetermined. The observed sequence ends 3 residues before the CDR3 terminus, with the missing tail filled in from the germline J gene. CDR1 is SEHNR, CDR2 FQNEAQ, per germline (reference sequence). The ends were cut back, 1 base at V and 8 bases at J, with 11 bases in the middle. The length of the CDR3 is 14 residues. Patients and controls were mostly of Caucasian heritage. Whole-study findings and limits: Fewer deletions and N-nucleotide insertions were reportedly seen in common variable immunodeficiency TCR beta sequences. CVID subjects shared fewer TCRbeta clones than healthy controls did.

Produced via immunoSEQ multiplex PCR; TCRdb's table is partial and in-frame only. The sample is made up of 40,000 to 45,000 clones, none counted only once. The sequence came from a person aged 18 to 75 in good health. Specimen: peripheral blood mononuclear cells. The chain couples TRBV7-9 to TRBJ1-4; perhaps TRBD1 as D (5 bases). The sequenced CDR3 bases are TGTGCCAGCAGCTTAGGCGGGGCTGGGGAAAAA. Its translation is CASSLGGAGEK. The whole CDR3 is CASSLGGAGEKLFF.